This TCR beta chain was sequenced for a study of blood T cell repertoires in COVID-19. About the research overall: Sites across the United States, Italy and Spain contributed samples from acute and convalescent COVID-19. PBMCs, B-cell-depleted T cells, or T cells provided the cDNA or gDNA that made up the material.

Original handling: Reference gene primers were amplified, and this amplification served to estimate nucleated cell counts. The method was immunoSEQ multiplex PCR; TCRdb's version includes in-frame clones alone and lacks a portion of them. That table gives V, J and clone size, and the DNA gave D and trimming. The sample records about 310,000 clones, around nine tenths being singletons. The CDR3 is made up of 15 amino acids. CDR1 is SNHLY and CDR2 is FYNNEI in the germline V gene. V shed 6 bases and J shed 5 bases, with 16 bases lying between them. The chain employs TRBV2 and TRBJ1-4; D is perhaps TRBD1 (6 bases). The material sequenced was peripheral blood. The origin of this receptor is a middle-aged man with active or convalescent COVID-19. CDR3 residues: CASSKTGPSNEKLFF. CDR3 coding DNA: TGTGCCAGCAGCAAGACAGGCCCCTCCAATGAAAAACTGTTTTTT.